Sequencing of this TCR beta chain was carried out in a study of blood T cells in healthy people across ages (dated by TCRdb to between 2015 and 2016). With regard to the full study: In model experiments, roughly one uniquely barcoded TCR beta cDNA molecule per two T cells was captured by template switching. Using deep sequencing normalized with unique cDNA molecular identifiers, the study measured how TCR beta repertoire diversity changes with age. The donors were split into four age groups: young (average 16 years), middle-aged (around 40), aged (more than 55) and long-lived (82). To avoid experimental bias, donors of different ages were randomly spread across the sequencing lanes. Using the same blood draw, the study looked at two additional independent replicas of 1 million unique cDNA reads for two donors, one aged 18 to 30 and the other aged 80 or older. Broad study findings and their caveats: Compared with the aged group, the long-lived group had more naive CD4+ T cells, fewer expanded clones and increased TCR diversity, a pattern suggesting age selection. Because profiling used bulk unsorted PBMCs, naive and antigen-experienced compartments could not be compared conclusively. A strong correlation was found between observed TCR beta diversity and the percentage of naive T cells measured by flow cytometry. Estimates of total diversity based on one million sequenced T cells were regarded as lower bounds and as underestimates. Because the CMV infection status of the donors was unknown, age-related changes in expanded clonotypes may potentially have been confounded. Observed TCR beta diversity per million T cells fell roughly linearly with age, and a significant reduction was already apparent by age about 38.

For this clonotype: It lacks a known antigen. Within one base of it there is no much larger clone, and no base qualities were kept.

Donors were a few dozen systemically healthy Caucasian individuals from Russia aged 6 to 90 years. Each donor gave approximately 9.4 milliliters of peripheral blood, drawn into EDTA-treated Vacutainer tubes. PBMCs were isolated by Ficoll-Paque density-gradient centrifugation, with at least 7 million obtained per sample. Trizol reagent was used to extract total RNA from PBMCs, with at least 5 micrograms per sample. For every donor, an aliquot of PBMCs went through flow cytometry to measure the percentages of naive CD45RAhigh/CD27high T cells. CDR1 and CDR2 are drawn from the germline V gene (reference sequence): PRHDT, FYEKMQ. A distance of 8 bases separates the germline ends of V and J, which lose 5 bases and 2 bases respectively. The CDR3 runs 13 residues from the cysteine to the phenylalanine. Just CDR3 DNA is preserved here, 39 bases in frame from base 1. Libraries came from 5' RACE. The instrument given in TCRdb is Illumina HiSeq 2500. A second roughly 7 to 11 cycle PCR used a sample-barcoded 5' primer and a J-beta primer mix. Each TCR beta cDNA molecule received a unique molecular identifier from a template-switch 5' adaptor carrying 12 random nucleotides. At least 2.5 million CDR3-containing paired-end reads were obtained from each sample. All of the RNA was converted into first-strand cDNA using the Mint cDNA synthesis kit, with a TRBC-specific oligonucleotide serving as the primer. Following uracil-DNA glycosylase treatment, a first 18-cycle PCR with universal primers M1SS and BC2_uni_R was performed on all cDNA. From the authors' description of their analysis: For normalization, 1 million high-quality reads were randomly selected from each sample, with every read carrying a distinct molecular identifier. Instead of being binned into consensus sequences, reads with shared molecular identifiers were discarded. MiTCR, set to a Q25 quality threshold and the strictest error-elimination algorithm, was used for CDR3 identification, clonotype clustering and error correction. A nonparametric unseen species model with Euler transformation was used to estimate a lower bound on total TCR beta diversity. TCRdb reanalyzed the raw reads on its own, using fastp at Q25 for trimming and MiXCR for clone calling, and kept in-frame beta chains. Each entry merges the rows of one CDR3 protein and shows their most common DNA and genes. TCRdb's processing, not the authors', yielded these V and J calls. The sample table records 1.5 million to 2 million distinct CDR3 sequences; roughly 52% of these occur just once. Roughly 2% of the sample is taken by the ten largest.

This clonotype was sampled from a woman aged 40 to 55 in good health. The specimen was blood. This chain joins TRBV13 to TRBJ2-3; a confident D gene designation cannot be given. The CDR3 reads CASSTLATDTQYF. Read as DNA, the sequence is TGTGCCAGCAGCACACTTGCCACAGATACGCAGTATTTT.